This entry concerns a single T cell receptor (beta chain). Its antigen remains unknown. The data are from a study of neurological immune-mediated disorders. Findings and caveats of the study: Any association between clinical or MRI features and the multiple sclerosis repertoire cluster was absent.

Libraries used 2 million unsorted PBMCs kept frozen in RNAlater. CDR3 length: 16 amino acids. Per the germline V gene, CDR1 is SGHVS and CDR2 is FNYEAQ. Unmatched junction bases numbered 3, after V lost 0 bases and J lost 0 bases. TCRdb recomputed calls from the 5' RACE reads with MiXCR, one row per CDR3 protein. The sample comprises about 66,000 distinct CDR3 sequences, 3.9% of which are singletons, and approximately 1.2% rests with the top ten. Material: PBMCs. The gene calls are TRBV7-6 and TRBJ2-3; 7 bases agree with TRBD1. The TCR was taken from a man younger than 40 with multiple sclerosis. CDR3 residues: CASSLAPGQSTDTQYF. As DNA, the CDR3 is TGTGCCAGCAGCTTAGCTCCGGGACAGAGCACAGATACGCAGTATTTT.